The clone carrying this T cell receptor (beta chain) has a handful of counts. Trimming pared 3 bases from V and 0 bases from J, leaving 9 bases between. Germline lookup yields CDR1 DFQATT and CDR2 SNEGSKA (reference sequence). The CDR3 loop spans 15 amino acids. This specimen comes from a study of blood T cells in healthy people across ages. Total RNA was isolated from each sample in quantities of at least 5.5 micrograms. Alongside a J-beta primer mix, a sample-barcoded 5' primer served in a second PCR lasting roughly 6 to 11 cycles. A 12-random-nucleotide template-switch adaptor tagged each cDNA molecule. TCRdb re-derived calls from the 5' RACE reads in MiXCR, one entry per CDR3 protein. The sample has about a million distinct CDR3 sequences, roughly half seen once; the top ten hold 20% to 25%.

The genes are TRBV20-1 and TRBJ2-6; either TRBD1 or TRBD2 may supply D (5 bases each). Material: blood. The receptor's source is a woman aged 60-75 years in good health. CDR3 sequence reads: CSASQGPSGANVLTF. The CDR3 region has the DNA TGCAGTGCTAGTCAGGGACCCTCTGGGGCCAACGTCCTGACTTTC.